In its sample, the clone carrying this TCR beta chain was seen once. Its antigen is not identified. Germline V gives CDR1 MNHEY, CDR2 SVGAGI. V lost 2 bases and J lost 3, with 11 bases in between. The CDR3 spans 14 residues. Terminally differentiated effector memory CD45RA+ cells were excluded by CCR7 positive selection of CD45RO-negative cells. This sample stems from a study of shared clonotypes between healthy human individuals. Sequencing was performed with immunoSEQ multiplex PCR; in TCRdb, only in-frame clones are kept and a portion is missing. The repertoire holds under 1 million clones, around 96% seen once, with about 0.25% in the top ten. Study-wide points: An anticipated effect of sequencing depth on clonotype sharing among donors was recognized. Naive subsets tended to show greater estimated richness than memory subsets.

The chain joins TRBV6-5 to TRBJ2-7; D may be TRBD2 (5 bases). Sequencing was carried out using naive CD8+ T cells sorted from blood. The sequence derives from a man aged 30-40 years in good health. The CDR3 DNA is TGTGCCAGCAGTTACGAGGGCCGCCACTACGAGCAGTACTTC. Its protein product is CASSYEGRHYEQYF.